These 28 T cell receptor beta chains originate from one sample sequenced in a study of blood T cell repertoires in COVID-19. The data were produced by immunoSEQ multiplex PCR, yet TCRdb's version contains in-frame clones alone and is incomplete. The repertoire consists of about 120,000 clones, with around four fifths occurring once and the leading ten covering more than 15%. The material sequenced was peripheral blood. The receptors were gathered from a man in his 60s with active or convalescent COVID-19.

The V and J genes are TRBV4-2 and TRBJ2-7, with 8 bases lining up with TRBD2. J was trimmed by 4 bases and V by 2 bases; bases with no gene match: 4. Germline V gives CDR1 LGHNA, CDR2 YNFKEQ. CDR3 length: 14 residues. The DNA of the CDR3 is TGTGCCAGCAGCCAAATACTAGCGGATTACGAGCAGTACTTC. Amino acids: CASSQILADYEQYF.

The J gene is TRBJ2-5, the V gene TRBV5-1; 10 positions match TRBD2. The CDR3 is 22 residues long. Germline lookup yields CDR1 SGHRS and CDR2 YFSETQ. The V segment lost 0 bases and the J segment 4 bases; nucleotides outside the gene matches: 24. The CDR3 coding sequence is TGCGCCAGCAGCTTGGGGCTAGCGGGAGTTGGTGTCGGGAGGCCCTTTGGAGAGACCCAGTACTTC. Translating gives CASSLGLAGVGVGRPFGETQYF.

This clone was seen more than once but under ten times. The chain links TRBV2 to TRBJ1-5, with D possibly being TRBD1 (6 bases). Germline V gives CDR1 SNHLY, CDR2 FYNNEI. V shed 6 bases and J shed 0 bases, with 12 bases lying between them. The CDR3 consists of 15 residues. The CDR3 DNA reads as TGTGCCAGCAGGTACAGGGCGAATAGCAATCAGCCCCAGCATTTT. Encoded protein: CASRYRANSNQPQHF.

The J gene is TRBJ2-5, the V gene TRBV19; 7 bases map to TRBD2. The CDR3 extends over 14 amino acids. CDR1 and CDR2 (germline): LNHDA, SQIVND (reference sequence). V shed 6 bases and J 3 bases; nucleotides not matched to a gene: 7. DNA for the CDR3: TGTGCCAGTAGCCCTGTGGGGAGGGAAGAGACCCAGTACTTC. Protein sequence: CASSPVGREETQYF.

The J gene is TRBJ2-7, the V gene TRBV24-1; TRBD2 agrees at 8 bases. Looked up from germline, CDR1 is KGHDR and CDR2 is SFDVKD. The CDR3 runs to 16 residues. Unmatched junction bases numbered 8, after V lost 3 bases and J lost 2 bases. CDR3 in DNA: TGTGCCACCAGTGATCAAGCGGGAGCGACACCCTACGAGCAGTACTTC. Protein sequence: CATSDQAGATPYEQYF.

This chain links TRBV10-2 with TRBJ1-1; 7 bases agree with TRBD1. This CDR3 is 13 amino acids long. Germline values: CDR1 WSHSY, CDR2 SAAADI. The V and J ends lost 7 bases and 1 base, in that order; junction bases with no gene match: 3. CDR3 bases: TGCGCCAGCAACAGGGGATCGAACACTGAAGCTTTCTTT. Encoded protein: CASNRGSNTEAFF.

Only one count was recorded for this clone. The chain joins TRBV7-2 to TRBJ1-5; TRBD1 agrees at 7 bases. This CDR3 has 15 amino acids. V dropped 1 base and J dropped 7; count of bases not matched to a gene: 7. Germline lookup yields CDR1 SGHTA and CDR2 FQGNSA. The CDR3 here is CASSLGDRDGQPQHF. CDR3 coding DNA: TGTGCCAGCAGCTTAGGAGACAGGGATGGGCAGCCCCAGCATTTT.

The rearrangement links TRBV11-2 to TRBJ2-3, with D unclear. V lost 2 bases and J 0 bases, leaving 15 bases between the germline ends. Germline CDR1 and CDR2: SGHAT and FQNNGV. The length of the CDR3 is 17 residues. Here the CDR3 DNA reads TGTGCCAGCAGCTTAAGTGGGCTCATATATAGCACAGATACGCAGTATTTT. Its translation is CASSLSGLIYSTDTQYF.

The chain has TRBV28 and TRBJ2-3; D unclear. The CDR3 loop spans 15 amino acids. Germline values: CDR1 MDHEN, CDR2 SYDVKM. Trimming pared 9 bases from V and 6 bases from J, leaving 22 bases between. CDR3 sequence (DNA): TGTGCCAGTCCCCCACGAACTTCTCCCGGGGATACGCAGTATTTT. Translated, it gives CASPPRTSPGDTQYF.

This rearrangement joins TRBV29-1 to TRBJ2-5, with D unclear. This CDR3 comprises 13 residues. Looked up from germline, CDR1 is SQVTM and CDR2 is ANQGSEA. Trimming took 4 bases from V and 5 from J, leaving 14 bases between them. CDR3 in DNA: TGCAGCGTTGTTCCCCTTTCCCCGGAGACCCAGTACTTC. Protein: CSVVPLSPETQYF.

This chain connects TRBV11-3 to TRBJ2-7; possibly TRBD2 for D (6 bases). V gave up 5 bases and J gave up 2 bases, with 13 bases separating them. This CDR3 contains 14 residues. Germline V gene lookup returns CDR1 SGHNT and CDR2 YENEEA. CDR3 residues: CASSSGPNAYEQYF. The CDR3 region has the DNA TGTGCCAGCAGCAGCGGGCCGAACGCCTACGAGCAGTACTTC.

The chain uses TRBV7-2 and TRBJ2-3; no clear D. This CDR3 comprises 13 residues. CDR1 SGHTA and CDR2 FQGNSA come from the germline V gene. V was clipped by 5 bases and J by 5 bases, with 11 bases between them. CDR3 protein: CASSLTVQDTQYF. The CDR3 DNA reads TGTGCCAGCAGCCTGACTGTCCAAGATACGCAGTATTTT.

The chain couples TRBV7-8 to TRBJ2-7; 13 positions match TRBD2. CDR1 and CDR2 (germline): SGHVS, FQNEAQ. This CDR3 spans 20 amino acids. The ends lost 4 bases at V and 1 base at J; junction bases unmatched: 16. The CDR3 reads CASSSDGTSGTWGSSYEQYF. The DNA for the CDR3 is TGTGCCAGCAGCTCAGACGGGACTAGCGGGACCTGGGGATCGTCCTACGAGCAGTACTTC.

The gene calls are TRBV7-8 and TRBJ1-2; D uncertain. Between the trimmed V and J ends, which lost 4 bases and 1 base, there was a span of 16 bases. The CDR3 is 16 amino acids. Germline V lookup: CDR1 SGHVS, CDR2 FQNEAQ. The CDR3 is CASSSARLMSNYGYTF. The CDR3 DNA is TGTGCCAGCAGCTCCGCCAGGCTGATGAGTAACTATGGCTACACCTTC.

V and J are TRBV24-1 and TRBJ2-3; maybe TRBD2 (5 bases). This CDR3 spans 15 amino acids. The V gene lost 4 bases and the J gene lost 3 bases, with 13 bases spanning the gap. The germline V gene has CDR1 KGHDR and CDR2 SFDVKD. CDR3 amino acids: CATSDPAEGTDTQYF. The CDR3 region has the DNA TGTGCCACCAGTGACCCCGCCGAGGGTACAGATACGCAGTATTTT.

The V call is TRBV24-1, the J call TRBJ2-5, with 12 nucleotides matching TRBD1. This CDR3 is built from 16 residues. V gave up 3 bases and J gave up 5 bases; unmatched junction bases: 6. Germline CDR1 reads KGHDR; CDR2 reads SFDVKD. The CDR3 protein is CATSDPGTGGVETQYF. DNA for the CDR3: TGTGCCACCAGTGATCCTGGGACAGGGGGCGTTGAGACCCAGTACTTC.

A few counts support this clone. The chain uses TRBV2 and TRBJ2-1, with TRBD2 matching over 10 bases. The CDR3 sequence is 18 residues long. CDR1 SNHLY and CDR2 FYNNEI come from the germline V gene. V gave up 5 bases and J gave up 1 base; unmatched junction bases: 11. The CDR3: CASSTPSGGPVSYNEQFF. CDR3 DNA sequence: TGTGCCAGCAGTACGCCTAGCGGGGGCCCGGTTTCCTACAATGAGCAGTTCTTC.

The rearrangement links TRBV30 to TRBJ1-5, with D tentatively TRBD1 (6 bases). Germline lookup yields CDR1 GTSNPN and CDR2 SVGIG (reference sequence). This CDR3 region has 13 residues. Trimming pared 2 bases from V and 5 bases from J, leaving 10 bases between. CDR3 loop: CAWSTNRDQPQHF. The CDR3 DNA sequence: TGTGCCTGGAGTACCAACAGGGATCAGCCCCAGCATTTT.

The chain combines TRBV7-3 with TRBJ2-1; perhaps TRBD2 as D (6 bases). With 3 bases removed from V and 9 bases from J, the gap between germline ends came to 12 bases. This CDR3 is 13 amino acids long. Germline CDR1 and CDR2: SGHTA and FQGTGA. The CDR3 reads CASSLTIGGEQFF. The CDR3 coding sequence is TGTGCCAGCAGCTTGACTATCGGGGGTGAGCAGTTCTTC.

The V and J genes are TRBV12-1 and TRBJ2-7; the D call TRBD1 from the table was never checked on the DNA. TRBV12-1 is classified as a pseudogene. This CDR3 region has 14 residues. The CDR3 reads CASSKGTGTYEQYF. The CDR3 bases are TGTGCCAGCAGCAAGGGGACAGGGACCTACGAGCAGTACTTC.

The chain recombines TRBV5-1 with TRBJ2-2; 7 bases map to TRBD1. V lost 4 bases and J lost 5; bases outside the gene matches: 11. Germline V gene sequence: CDR1 SGHRS, CDR2 YFSETQ. The CDR3 has 16 residues. Written as DNA, the CDR3 is TGCGCCAGCAGCGTTGGGACAGCCGGTAGTACCGGGGAGCTGTTTTTT. It yields the protein CASSVGTAGSTGELFF.

The chain is built from TRBV13 and TRBJ2-1; 7 bases fit TRBD2. Losses at the gene ends were 8 bases for V and 5 bases for J; bases not matched to a gene: 12. From germline, CDR1 is PRHDT and CDR2 FYEKMQ (reference sequence). The length of the CDR3 is 15 residues. The CDR3 here is CASADGGRTNNEQFF. The CDR3 bases are TGTGCCAGCGCGGACGGCGGGAGAACAAACAATGAGCAGTTCTTC.

The chain is built from TRBV5-5 and TRBJ1-5, with D possibly matching TRBD1 (5 bases). Per germline, CDR1 SGHKS and CDR2 YYEKEE (reference sequence). V was pared by 4 bases and J by 4 bases, with 12 bases between. This CDR3 is 14 amino acids long. DNA of the CDR3: TGTGCCAGCAGCCCGGCGGGGGGAAATCAGCCCCAGCATTTT. Its translation is CASSPAGGNQPQHF.

The V gene is TRBV12-3 or TRBV12-4, the J gene TRBJ1-4; no clear D gene. This CDR3 region has 13 residues. Trimming cost V 2 bases and J 4 bases, with 5 bases left between them. This CDR3 is CASSLPNNEKLFF. The CDR3 nucleotides are TGTGCCAGCAGTTTACCCAATAATGAAAAACTGTTTTTT.

The chain couples TRBV10-2 to TRBJ2-1; 7 bases are a match to TRBD2. Germline V gives CDR1 WSHSY, CDR2 SAAADI. The CDR3 is made up of 14 amino acids. Losses at the gene ends were 6 bases for V and 3 bases for J; bases not matched to a gene: 5. As DNA, the CDR3 is TGCGCCAGCAGGTCACTAGCGAGCTACAATGAGCAGTTCTTC. Translation: CASRSLASYNEQFF.

The chain couples TRBV28 to TRBJ2-1; D uncertain. The germline CDR1 and CDR2 sequences are MDHEN and SYDVKM. CDR3 length: 10 residues. The V gene lost 7 bases and the J gene lost 6 bases, with 4 bases spanning the gap. In DNA form, the CDR3 reads TGTGCCAGCAAAGCCAATGAGCAGTTCTTC. This translates into CASKANEQFF.

The chain couples TRBV6-1 to TRBJ1-2; unclear D gene. Germline lookup yields CDR1 MNHNS and CDR2 SASEGT. Trimming left V 2 bases short and J 4 bases short, with 8 bases between. The CDR3 length is 13 residues. The CDR3 loop is CASSERRGYGYTF. The CDR3 nucleotides are TGTGCCAGCAGTGAACGGAGAGGCTATGGCTACACCTTC.

The chain couples TRBV19 to TRBJ1-2; TRBD1 matches 9 bases. CDR1 and CDR2 from the germline V gene are LNHDA and SQIVND (reference sequence). The length of the CDR3 is 14 residues. The V and J ends lost 5 bases and 8 bases, in that order; junction bases with no gene match: 9. The chain's CDR3 is CASSSMGQGTGYTF. Here the CDR3 DNA reads TGTGCCAGTAGTTCTATGGGACAGGGAACCGGCTACACCTTC.